This T cell receptor (beta chain) is from a study of shared clonotypes between healthy human individuals. Positively selected for CCR7, the CD45RO-negative cells used as naive CD8 cells excluded terminally differentiated effector memory CD45RA+ cells. Each donor was a Caucasian adult residing in Nashville, Tennessee. The table came from immunoSEQ multiplex PCR; TCRdb's copy has only in-frame clones and leaves some out. This table holds under 1 million clones, nearly 95% found once. Sample: naive CD8+ T cells sorted from blood. The sequence was collected from a man aged 25-45 years in good health.

The CDR3, as DNA: TGTGCCAGCAGCTTGGTCCAGCCATACTCCTACGAGCAGTACTTC. Translation gives CASSLVQPYSYEQYF. The chain carries TRBV5-6 and TRBJ2-7; D ambiguous. This CDR3 has 15 residues. Germline V lookup: CDR1 SGHDT, CDR2 YYEEEE. V was clipped by 0 bases and J by 0 bases, with 10 bases between them.